The sequence of this TCR beta chain was determined in a study of shared clonotypes between healthy human individuals. V lost 8 bases and J lost 3; bases outside the gene matches: 12. The CDR3 is made up of 16 amino acids. The germline V gene has CDR1 SGHTA and CDR2 FQGNSA. Libraries were prepared by immunoSEQ multiplex PCR; TCRdb keeps only in-frame clonotypes and omits some of them. The sample lists roughly 2 million clones; approximately 96% were seen once. Sample: naive CD4+ T cells sorted from blood. The subset: CD45RA+ positively selected. This chain joins TRBV7-2 and TRBJ2-3, with 9 positions matching TRBD2. The receptor was isolated from a man between 18 and 35 years old in good health. The CDR3 region has the DNA TGTGCCAGCGAGGTCGGGCCGGGACTAGCAACAGATACGCAGTATTTT. Protein sequence: CASEVGPGLATDTQYF.